This TCR beta chain was captured in a study of blood T cell repertoires in COVID-19. Across the whole study: The United States, Italy and Spain provided the acute and convalescent COVID-19 samples.

TCRdb's table, derived via immunoSEQ multiplex PCR, lists solely in-frame clones and lacks some. This sample has approximately 110,000 clones; around 70% occur once, and the top ten carry 6%. Germline V lookup: CDR1 GTSNPN, CDR2 SVGIG (reference sequence). This CDR3 region has 13 residues. Trimming took 2 bases from V and 5 from J; bases not matched to a gene: 5. The Seattle patients joined while their infection was active and were tracked longitudinally afterward. The receptor's source is a man older than 75 with COVID-19, enrolled during active disease. The chain uses TRBV30 and TRBJ2-5, with 7 bases that match TRBD1. Sequenced input: peripheral blood. CDR3 DNA: TGTGCCTGGAGTCCCGGGACAGACGAGACCCAGTACTTC. It yields the protein CAWSPGTDETQYF.